This TCR beta chain emerged from a study of post-analysis software for immune sequencing data. Study-wide findings and caveats: Elevated frequency relative to controls characterized several TRBV segments in patients, TRBV5-6, TRBV5-1 and TRBV20-1 among them. Strong co-clustering by F measure linked samples that shared a preparation batch.

The CDR3 consists of 14 residues. Trimming cost V 2 bases and J 6 bases; bases outside gene matches: 7. Worth noting for this clonotype: Its specificity is unknown.

Carried by the TCR beta cDNA libraries were unique molecular identifiers. MiXCR, applied by TCRdb to the PCR reads, yields one record per CDR3 protein. The sample holds roughly 670,000 distinct CDR3 sequences, approximately 59% seen once. This receptor was identified in a girl aged 2-10 years with multiple sclerosis. The chain employs TRBV12-3 or TRBV12-4 and TRBJ2-7; 7 positions match TRBD2. Material for sequencing was blood. The CDR3: CASSLTSAYREQYF. In DNA form, the CDR3 reads TGTGCCAGCAGTTTAACTAGCGCATATCGCGAGCAGTACTTC.